These 29 T cell receptor beta chains share one sample of origin, sequenced in a study of T cells in Graves' hyperthyroidism and ophthalmopathy. Researchers took RNA transcripts and amplified the TCR beta CDR3 regions from them. The primer set for the first-round RT-PCR of the TCR CDR3 was HTBI. TCRdb processed the multiplex PCR reads anew with MiXCR; each CDR3 protein has one entry. The repertoire consists of a few hundred thousand distinct CDR3 sequences, with around 16% occurring once and the leading ten covering around 30%. Input material: blood. Receptors originate from a woman aged 18 to 35 with Graves' hyperthyroidism that later progressed to Graves' ophthalmopathy.

This clonotype was recorded many times. The chain has TRBV28 and TRBJ1-5, with a weak D call TRBD1 (5 bases). The germline V gene has CDR1 MDHEN and CDR2 SYDVKM. V lost 3 bases, J lost 6 bases, and 6 bases lay in between. This CDR3 has 12 residues. This CDR3 reads CASSFDSQPQHF. The CDR3 DNA reads TGTGCCAGCAGTTTCGACAGTCAGCCCCAGCATTTT.

This clonotype was recorded a few times. V and J are TRBV30 and TRBJ1-6; tentative D call: TRBD1 (6 bases). Germline V CDR1 and CDR2: GTSNPN, SVGIG (reference sequence). The V gene lost 2 bases and the J gene lost 7 bases, with 12 bases spanning the gap. There are 14 residues in the CDR3. As DNA, the CDR3 is TGTGCCTGGAGTTCGGTACAGGGAAATTCACCCCTCCACTTT. Translation: CAWSSVQGNSPLHF.

Ten or more counts support this clonotype. Here the CDR3 DNA reads TGTGCCAGCTTCGATGGCAATGAGCAGTTCTTC. Amino acid sequence: CASFDGNEQFF. The gene calls are TRBV27 and TRBJ2-1; no firm D call. V lost 8 bases to trimming and J lost 6 bases, with 8 bases between them. The CDR3 is 11 amino acids. CDR1 is MNHEY and CDR2 is SMNVEV in the germline V gene (reference sequence).

A single count supports this clonotype. The chain joins TRBV5-8 to TRBJ2-3; D might be TRBD2 (6 bases). CDR1 is SGHTS and CDR2 is YDEGEE in the germline V gene. The CDR3 length is 14 residues. CDR3 sequence reads: CVTQNDGRADTQYF. The CDR3 DNA follows: TGTGTAACTCAGAATGACGGGAGAGCGGATACGCAGTATTTT.

The J gene is TRBJ1-5, the V gene TRBV20-1; D uncertain. This CDR3 spans 13 amino acids. The V end was cut by 3 bases, the J end by 1 base, with 7 bases between. Germline assignment: CDR1 DFQATT and CDR2 SNEGSKA (reference sequence). CDR3 sequence: CSARGYSNQPQHF. The CDR3 DNA follows: TGCAGTGCTAGGGGGTACAGCAATCAGCCCCAGCATTTT.

This clonotype occurred many times. The chain employs TRBV20-1 and TRBJ2-1; 11 bases are a match to TRBD2. CDR1 is DFQATT and CDR2 is SNEGSKA in the germline V gene (reference sequence). J lost 7 bases, V lost 3 bases, and 8 bases had no gene match. This CDR3 is built from 15 residues. The CDR3 sequence is CSASSGRASMNEQFF. CDR3 DNA: TGCAGTGCTAGTAGCGGGAGGGCCAGTATGAATGAGCAGTTCTTC.

V gene TRBV18 combines with J gene TRBJ2-5, with D perhaps given as TRBD1 or TRBD2 (5 bases each). The CDR3 runs to 19 residues. The V gene lost 0 bases and the J gene lost 0 bases, with 20 bases spanning the gap. CDR1 and CDR2 (germline): KGHSH, LQKENI. In DNA, the CDR3 is TGTGCCAGCTCACCACCTGTGTCCGGGGCGCCCCTGTACCAAGAGACCCAGTACTTC. Translated, it gives CASSPPVSGAPLYQETQYF.

This chain joins TRBV28 and TRBJ2-7; D possibly corresponds to TRBD2 (6 bases). The CDR3 runs 17 residues. V lost 6 bases to trimming and J lost 2 bases, with 23 bases between them. CDR1 and CDR2 (germline): MDHEN, SYDVKM. The CDR3 loop reads CASSQPRVGSGTYEQYF. CDR3 nucleotide sequence: TGTGCCAGCAGCCAGCCCCGCGTTGGTAGCGGAACCTACGAGCAGTACTTC.

This chain uses TRBV2 with TRBJ2-5; 9 bases match TRBD1. Trimming cost V 5 bases and J 1 base; bases outside gene matches: 2. There are 14 residues in the CDR3. Germline CDR1 reads SNHLY; CDR2 reads FYNNEI. The CDR3 reads CASSKTGGQETQYF. The CDR3, as DNA: TGTGCCAGCAGTAAGACAGGGGGCCAAGAGACCCAGTACTTC.

V and J are TRBV5-1 and TRBJ2-2; D uncertain. Trimming took 5 bases from V and 0 from J, leaving 11 bases between them. From germline, CDR1 is SGHRS and CDR2 YFSETQ. This CDR3 spans 15 amino acids. The CDR3 spells CASRKTAANTGELFF. The CDR3 DNA follows: TGCGCCAGCAGGAAGACTGCCGCGAACACCGGGGAGCTGTTTTTT.

This clonotype was detected many times. J is TRBJ2-7 and V is TRBV18, with TRBD2 matching over 13 bases. The CDR3 runs 16 residues. V gave up 4 bases and J gave up 0 bases; unmatched junction bases: 3. Germline CDR1 reads KGHSH; CDR2 reads LQKENI. In DNA, the CDR3 is TGTGCCAGCTCACTGGGACTAGCGGGATTCTCCTACGAGCAGTACTTC. Translation gives CASSLGLAGFSYEQYF. The full variable domain, with the rest looked up from reference TRBV18 and TRBJ2-7, is NAGVMQNPRHLVRRRGQEARLRCSPMKGHSHVYWYRQLPEEGLKFMVYLQKENIIDESGMPKERFSAEFPKEGPSILRIQQVVRGDSAAYFCASSLGLAGFSYEQYFGPGTRLTVT.

The chain has TRBV6-5 and TRBJ2-3, with 9 bases fitting TRBD1. CDR3 size: 14 residues. Germline lookup yields CDR1 MNHEY and CDR2 SVGAGI. Trimming took 6 bases from V and 2 from J; bases not matched to a gene: 3. Here the CDR3 DNA reads TGTGCCAGCAGCGACAGGGGGATCACAGATACGCAGTATTTT. Translation gives CASSDRGITDTQYF.

This clonotype was seen many times. V is TRBV20-1 and J is TRBJ2-7; D gene unclear. This CDR3 spans 11 amino acids. Trimming stripped 6 bases from V and 2 bases from J, with 8 bases between. CDR1 and CDR2 (germline): DFQATT, SNEGSKA (reference sequence). Here the CDR3 reads CSAEETYEQYF. The CDR3 coding sequence is TGCAGTGCGGAAGAGACCTACGAGCAGTACTTC.

This clonotype was recorded many times. The chain is built from TRBV6-6 and TRBJ2-3; a possible D gene is TRBD2 (6 bases). Germline values: CDR1 MNHNY, CDR2 SVGAGI (reference sequence). The V gene lost 2 bases and the J gene lost 2 bases, with 11 bases spanning the gap. The CDR3 loop spans 15 amino acids. CDR3 region: CASSYRLGPTDTQYF. CDR3 DNA: TGTGCCAGCAGTTACAGACTAGGTCCCACAGATACGCAGTATTTT.

There are many counts of this clonotype. CDR3: CASSTGDRDNTEAFF. In DNA, the CDR3 is TGTGCCAGCAGCACAGGCGACAGGGACAACACTGAAGCTTTCTTT. This chain links TRBV27 with TRBJ1-1, with 7 bases fitting TRBD1. The trim removed 6 bases at V and 2 bases at J, leaving 9 bases unmatched. Germline CDR1 and CDR2: MNHEY and SMNVEV (reference sequence). The CDR3 spans 15 residues.

This clonotype was picked up many times. CDR3 residues: CASSVGPRVSSYNEQFF. Written as DNA, the CDR3 is TGTGCCAGCAGTGTGGGGCCTAGGGTGAGCTCCTACAATGAGCAGTTCTTC. This rearrangement joins TRBV2 to TRBJ2-1; tentative D call: TRBD1 (5 bases). CDR1 is SNHLY, CDR2 FYNNEI, per germline. This CDR3 spans 17 amino acids. The V and J ends lost 4 bases and 0 bases respectively, with 16 bases between them.

This clonotype was seen only a few times. The gene calls are TRBV7-9 and TRBJ2-1; D is perhaps TRBD1 or TRBD2 (5 bases each). Germline lookup yields CDR1 SEHNR and CDR2 FQNEAQ (reference sequence). This CDR3 is 15 amino acids long. The ends were cut back, 1 base at V and 8 bases at J, with 15 bases in the middle. The CDR3 nucleotides read TGTGCCAGCAGCTTAGTGGGGGACCTATCGGATGAGCAGTTCTTC. Residues: CASSLVGDLSDEQFF.

This clonotype was detected many times. The chain employs TRBV11-1 and TRBJ1-1; D not certain. The CDR3 loop spans 13 amino acids. Germline-derived CDR1 and CDR2 are SGHAT and FQDESV (reference sequence). V lost 2 bases, J lost 3 bases, and 7 bases lay in between. The CDR3 sequence is CASSLRSYTEAFF. The DNA of the CDR3 is TGTGCCAGCAGCTTACGTAGTTACACTGAAGCTTTCTTT.

This clonotype was observed a handful of times. This chain connects TRBV20-1 to TRBJ1-5; 9 bases align to TRBD1. There are 17 residues in the CDR3. J was trimmed by 0 bases and V by 0 bases; bases with no gene match: 6. In germline, CDR1 is DFQATT, CDR2 SNEGSKA (reference sequence). This CDR3 reads CSARDRDREYSNQPQHF. CDR3 DNA sequence: TGCAGTGCTAGAGATAGGGACAGGGAGTATAGCAATCAGCCCCAGCATTTT.

The chain's CDR3 is CASSLVAGGSGELFF. The CDR3 coding sequence is TGTGCCAGCAGCTTAGTCGCGGGAGGGTCCGGGGAGCTGTTTTTT. The V call is TRBV7-6, the J call TRBJ2-2; 9 bases are a match to TRBD2. V dropped 1 base and J dropped 6; count of bases not matched to a gene: 3. The CDR3 is made up of 15 amino acids. Germline CDR1 is SGHVS and CDR2 is FNYEAQ. The full variable domain, rest sourced from reference TRBV7-6 and TRBJ2-2, is GAGVSQSPRYKVTKRGQDVALRCDPISGHVSLYWYRQALGQGPEFLTYFNYEAQQDKSGLPNDRFSAERPEGSISTLTIQRTEQRDSAMYRCASSLVAGGSGELFFGEGSRLTVL.

This clonotype has just a few counts. The rearrangement links TRBV7-9 to TRBJ1-1, with 12 bases matching TRBD1. Losses at the gene ends were 2 bases for V and 6 bases for J; bases not matched to a gene: 13. Germline CDR1 is SEHNR and CDR2 is FQNEAQ (reference sequence). The CDR3 sequence is 18 residues long. This CDR3 reads CASSLRGQGALIGAEAFF. CDR3 nucleotide sequence: TGTGCCAGCAGCTTAAGGGGACAGGGGGCGTTGATCGGCGCTGAAGCTTTCTTT.

At least ten counts were recorded for this clonotype. The CDR3: CATSDSEAGGFANEQFF. The DNA for the CDR3 is TGTGCCACCAGTGATTCGGAAGCGGGAGGATTCGCCAATGAGCAGTTCTTC. The V and J genes are TRBV24-1 and TRBJ2-1; 9 bases align to TRBD2. Germline V gene lookup returns CDR1 KGHDR and CDR2 SFDVKD. The CDR3 extends over 17 amino acids. Trimming at V came to 2 bases and at J to 6 bases, leaving 10 bases not matched to a gene.

This clonotype was seen more than once but under ten times. This chain joins TRBV20-1 and TRBJ1-3; D unclear. Trimming pared 0 bases from V and 0 bases from J, leaving 6 bases between. From germline, CDR1 is DFQATT and CDR2 SNEGSKA (reference sequence). The CDR3 totals 14 residues. The CDR3 nucleotides are TGCAGTGCTAGAGATCAACGCTCTGGAAACACCATATATTTT. This codes for CSARDQRSGNTIYF.

This chain uses TRBV4-2 with TRBJ2-1; TRBD2 aligns across 13 bases. V shed 3 bases and J 6 bases; nucleotides not matched to a gene: 8. The CDR3 loop spans 17 amino acids. From germline, CDR1 is LGHNA and CDR2 YNFKEQ. The CDR3 DNA is TGTGCCAGCAGCCAGACGGGACTAGCGGGATCTGGCAATGAGCAGTTCTTC. Translation: CASSQTGLAGSGNEQFF.

This clonotype was seen repeatedly, ten times or more. The rearrangement uses TRBV6-1 and TRBJ1-1, with D maybe TRBD1 (6 bases). This CDR3 contains 11 residues. The germline gives CDR1 MNHNS, CDR2 SASEGT. The V end lost 7 bases, the J end lost 5 bases, and 8 bases lay between the germline ends. The CDR3 spells CASKRGTEAFF. CDR3 nucleotide sequence: TGTGCCAGCAAGAGGGGGACTGAAGCTTTCTTT.

This clonotype was seen a few times. V usage is TRBV14 and J usage is TRBJ2-3, with D possibly being TRBD2 (6 bases). This CDR3 is 15 amino acids long. V lost 2 bases to trimming and J lost 3 bases, with 12 bases between them. Looked up from germline, CDR1 is SGHDN and CDR2 is FVKESK. DNA of the CDR3: TGTGCCAGCAGCCAAAGGCGGGATCTTACAGATACGCAGTATTTT. Translating it yields CASSQRRDLTDTQYF.

This clonotype was recorded at least ten times. The gene calls are TRBV20-1 and TRBJ2-1; TRBD2 agrees at 9 bases. Germline V CDR1 and CDR2: DFQATT, SNEGSKA (reference sequence). The CDR3 is made up of 14 amino acids. V was clipped by 5 bases and J by 9 bases; unmatched bases: 11. The CDR3 protein is CSAADSGRRSEQFF. DNA for the CDR3: TGCAGTGCTGCCGACAGCGGGAGGCGTAGTGAGCAGTTCTTC.

This clonotype was picked up many times. V is TRBV11-1 and J is TRBJ2-5; D remains unclear. This CDR3 is built from 13 residues. Trimming pared 0 bases from V and 1 base from J, leaving 3 bases between. Germline V gives CDR1 SGHAT, CDR2 FQDESV (reference sequence). The CDR3 region is CASSLAVQETQYF. The CDR3 DNA reads TGTGCCAGCAGCTTAGCGGTCCAAGAGACCCAGTACTTC.

In its sample, this clonotype was seen many times. The genes are TRBV3-1 and TRBJ2-3; D is possibly TRBD1 (5 bases). Trimming shortened V by 4 bases and J by 4 bases, and 18 bases separated the two germline ends. CDR1 and CDR2 from the germline V gene are LGHDT and YNNKEL (reference sequence). The CDR3 totals 16 residues. CDR3 bases: TGTGCCAGCAGCCTTGCTGGGCCATCCAGGGCAGATACGCAGTATTTT. Translating gives CASSLAGPSRADTQYF.